The 27 T cell receptor beta chains below were found in one sample sequenced in a study of identical twins. One entry per CDR3 protein, called by TCRdb with MiXCR from the 5' RACE reads. The table has about 660,000 distinct CDR3 sequences, over 8.5% seen once; the top ten hold roughly 0.97%. These data also featured in a second study, about yellow fever vaccine responses in identical twins.

The source material was PBMCs. The receptors here all came from a woman between 18 and 29 years old in good health.

This clonotype was observed at least ten times. The V gene is TRBV7-8, the J gene TRBJ1-4; 7 bases are a match to TRBD1. Germline-derived CDR1 and CDR2 are SGHVS and FQNEAQ. Losses at the gene ends were 4 bases for V and 10 bases for J; bases not matched to a gene: 12. The CDR3 length is 15 residues. The CDR3 region is CASSSDGTASGKLFF. The CDR3 coding sequence is TGTGCCAGCAGCTCCGACGGGACAGCATCCGGAAAACTGTTTTTT.

This clonotype was detected ten times or more. V usage is TRBV12-3 or TRBV12-4 and J usage is TRBJ2-3, with TRBD2 matching over 8 bases. After removal of 7 bases from V and 2 bases from J, the junction contained 8 bases not matched to a gene. There are 15 residues in the CDR3. The CDR3 DNA is TGTGCCAGCACACGGGGGGGCGACCACACAGATACGCAGTATTTT. Its translation: CASTRGGDHTDTQYF.

The V call is TRBV11-2, the J call TRBJ2-7; 10 bases map to TRBD1. The CDR3 runs 15 residues. Germline trimming cut 5 bases from V and 5 bases from J; bases unmatched to any gene: 9. Germline lookup yields CDR1 SGHAT and CDR2 FQNNGV. The CDR3, as DNA: TGTGCCAGCAGCACGCGGACAGGGGGTCACCACGAGCAGTACTTC. Translating it yields CASSTRTGGHHEQYF.

The chain couples TRBV5-1 to TRBJ2-5; D tentatively reads TRBD1 or TRBD2 (5 bases each). The germline V and J ends were trimmed by 2 bases and 3 bases, with 14 bases remaining between them. There are 15 residues in the CDR3. CDR1 is SGHRS, CDR2 YFSETQ, per germline. Here the CDR3 DNA reads TGCGCCAGCAGCTTAGGTGTAGGGACCGAAGAGACCCAGTACTTC. It codes for CASSLGVGTEETQYF.

This clonotype appeared many times. This rearrangement joins TRBV24-1 to TRBJ2-2; no firm D call. CDR3 length: 14 residues. CDR1 is KGHDR and CDR2 is SFDVKD in the germline V gene. V was pared by 3 bases and J by 6 bases, with 10 bases between. CDR3: CATSDPTNPGELFF. The CDR3 DNA reads as TGTGCCACCAGTGATCCCACCAACCCCGGGGAGCTGTTTTTT.

In this sample, this clonotype turned up a few times. This chain connects TRBV28 to TRBJ2-7, with D perhaps given as TRBD1 or TRBD2 (5 bases each). V was shortened by 10 bases and J by 3 bases, with 13 bases between the two germline ends. CDR1 MDHEN and CDR2 SYDVKM come from the germline V gene. CDR3 size: 12 residues. CDR3: CATSWGNYEQYF. DNA of the CDR3: TGTGCCACCTCCTGGGGGAACTACGAGCAGTACTTC.

The V and J genes are TRBV20-1 and TRBJ2-7; no reliable D call. The ends were cut back, 6 bases at V and 6 bases at J, with 12 bases in the middle. Looked up from germline, CDR1 is DFQATT and CDR2 is SNEGSKA (reference sequence). The CDR3 is 11 amino acids. CDR3 amino acids: CSALLLGEQYF. In DNA, the CDR3 is TGCAGTGCCCTCCTCTTGGGCGAGCAGTACTTC.

This clonotype was detected ten times or more. This rearrangement joins TRBV12-3 or TRBV12-4 to TRBJ1-5; TRBD1 matches 8 bases. The length of the CDR3 is 14 residues. V was clipped by 4 bases and J by 6 bases; unmatched bases: 5. CDR3 in amino acids: CASSSDRDRQPQHF. Here the CDR3 DNA reads TGTGCCAGCAGTTCGGACAGGGATCGTCAGCCCCAGCATTTT.

This clonotype appeared a few times. The chain is built from TRBV5-1 and TRBJ2-7, with TRBD2 as a possible D gene (7 bases). Trimming took off 4 bases at V and 5 bases at J, with 16 bases between the two ends. The CDR3 runs 14 residues. Germline V gene data show CDR1 as SGHRS and CDR2 as YFSETQ. CDR3 bases: TGCGCCAGCAGCCCTGGGGGGGGGCTCGACGAGCAGTACTTC. Translated, it gives CASSPGGGLDEQYF.

The chain has TRBV6-1 and TRBJ2-7; 7 nucleotides match TRBD1. There are 13 residues in the CDR3. Per germline, CDR1 MNHNS and CDR2 SASEGT. Losses at the gene ends were 6 bases for V and 4 bases for J; bases not matched to a gene: 6. CDR3 in DNA: TGTGCCAGCAGCCGGGACAGTAATTACGAGCAGTACTTC. This encodes CASSRDSNYEQYF.

This clonotype was seen many times. This chain joins TRBV29-1 and TRBJ2-5; no firm D call. Germline V gives CDR1 SQVTM, CDR2 ANQGSEA. This CDR3 region has 10 residues. V was clipped by 4 bases and J by 4 bases, with 4 bases between them. As DNA, the CDR3 is TGCAGCGTTGGAGGAGAGACCCAGTACTTC. Its protein is CSVGGETQYF.

There are a few counts of this clonotype. The chain couples TRBV28 to TRBJ2-4; a weak D match, TRBD2 (6 bases). This CDR3 region has 12 residues. From germline, CDR1 is MDHEN and CDR2 SYDVKM. Trimming pared 5 bases from V and 8 bases from J, leaving 10 bases between. DNA of the CDR3: TGTGCCAGCAGTGGGGGGATAGACATTCAGTACTTC. It is translated as CASSGGIDIQYF.

This clonotype was found a few times. The rearrangement links TRBV20-1 to TRBJ1-5, with D perhaps TRBD1 (5 bases). Germline V gives CDR1 DFQATT, CDR2 SNEGSKA (reference sequence). Between the trimmed V and J ends, which lost 3 bases and 12 bases, there was a span of 12 bases. The CDR3 contains 11 residues. CDR3: CSASPGTVQHF. CDR3 coding DNA: TGCAGTGCTAGCCCCGGGACGGTCCAGCATTTT.

The chain carries TRBV28 and TRBJ2-7; D unresolved. Deletions cut 5 bases from V and 1 base from J, with 12 bases between. Germline loops: CDR1 MDHEN, CDR2 SYDVKM. CDR3 size: 14 residues. The CDR3 spells CASSPPSPSYEQYF. The CDR3 coding sequence is TGTGCCAGCAGTCCGCCGTCCCCATCCTACGAGCAGTACTTC.

This rearrangement joins TRBV27 to TRBJ2-7, with 7 bases that match TRBD2. V shed 8 bases, J shed 3 bases, and the junction held 4 bases outside the gene matches. The CDR3 sequence is 12 residues long. Germline V CDR1 and CDR2: MNHEY, SMNVEV (reference sequence). The CDR3 DNA is TGTGCCAGCGGGGAGGGGCTCTACGAGCAGTACTTC. It is translated as CASGEGLYEQYF.

This chain joins TRBV18 and TRBJ2-7, with TRBD2 identical over 7 bases. The V and J ends lost 1 base and 7 bases, in that order; junction bases with no gene match: 7. Germline CDR1 reads KGHSH; CDR2 reads LQKENI. The CDR3 extends over 14 amino acids. CDR3 protein: CASSPLDRGGEQYF. The CDR3 DNA reads as TGTGCCAGCTCACCACTTGATCGGGGAGGGGAGCAGTACTTC.

The chain links TRBV3-1 to TRBJ2-1; 12 nucleotides match TRBD2. CDR3 length: 15 residues. Germline CDR1 LGHDT, CDR2 YNNKEL (reference sequence). The J segment lost 7 bases and the V segment lost 6 bases, leaving 7 bases of the junction unmatched. This CDR3 reads CASRLLAGGWNEQFF. Written as DNA, the CDR3 is TGTGCCAGCAGACTTCTAGCGGGAGGGTGGAATGAGCAGTTCTTC.

This chain uses TRBV6-5 with TRBJ2-7; D could derive from TRBD1 or TRBD2 (6 bases each). CDR3 length: 14 residues. The V gene's germline CDR1 is MNHEY and CDR2 SVGAGI. The V gene lost 4 bases and the J gene lost 2 bases, with 12 bases spanning the gap. In DNA, the CDR3 is TGTGCCAGCAGTTCGGGACGGGGGCCCTACGAGCAGTACTTC. It codes for CASSSGRGPYEQYF.

The chain links TRBV18 to TRBJ2-1; possibly TRBD1 for D (5 bases). V dropped 6 bases and J dropped 6 bases, with 9 bases sitting between them. From germline, CDR1 is KGHSH and CDR2 LQKENI. The CDR3 is 12 residues long. The CDR3 here is CASSGQSNEQFF. CDR3 nucleotides: TGTGCCAGCTCCGGACAAAGCAATGAGCAGTTCTTC.

There are a few counts of this clonotype. This chain links TRBV12-3 or TRBV12-4 with TRBJ2-1; TRBD2 matches 14 bases. The CDR3 has 16 residues. V was pared by 5 bases and J by 7 bases, with 7 bases of the junction left unmatched. CDR3 region: CASSPTSGRALNEQFF. The DNA of the CDR3 is TGTGCCAGCAGTCCGACTAGCGGGAGGGCCTTGAATGAGCAGTTCTTC.

This clonotype occurred many times. The CDR3: CASRSGQGYEKLFF. CDR3 coding DNA: TGTGCCAGCAGGTCGGGACAGGGGTATGAAAAACTGTTTTTT. The chain recombines TRBV5-5 with TRBJ1-4; TRBD1 agrees at 10 bases. The CDR3 extends over 14 amino acids. With V trimmed by 5 bases and J by 6 bases, 4 bases remained unmatched. From germline, CDR1 is SGHKS and CDR2 YYEKEE (reference sequence).

This clonotype was observed a handful of times. The chain recombines TRBV4-3 with TRBJ2-7; no reliable D call. Germline assignment: CDR1 LGHNA and CDR2 YSLEER. The CDR3 is 15 residues long. With 0 bases removed from V and 3 bases from J, the gap between germline ends came to 12 bases. CDR3 amino acids: CASSQDSTEDYEQYF. The CDR3 coding sequence is TGCGCCAGCAGCCAAGACTCGACCGAGGACTACGAGCAGTACTTC.

The chain recombines TRBV3-1 with TRBJ2-3; D is ambiguous. V was pared by 4 bases and J by 2 bases, with 13 bases between. This CDR3 has 15 amino acids. Germline CDR1 reads LGHDT; CDR2 reads YNNKEL (reference sequence). Here the CDR3 reads CASSPVHGNTDTQYF. CDR3 coding DNA: TGTGCCAGCAGCCCGGTCCACGGTAACACAGATACGCAGTATTTT.

This clonotype was detected many times. The genes are TRBV20-1 and TRBJ2-3; D is ambiguous. Germline lookup yields CDR1 DFQATT and CDR2 SNEGSKA (reference sequence). V was shortened by 3 bases and J by 8 bases, with 12 bases between the two germline ends. CDR3 length: 12 amino acids. CDR3 in amino acids: CSASVVKGTQYF. DNA of the CDR3: TGCAGTGCTAGCGTGGTAAAGGGTACGCAGTATTTT.

This chain links TRBV15 with TRBJ2-7; 10 bases map to TRBD2. Germline V gene lookup returns CDR1 LNHNV and CDR2 YYDKDF (reference sequence). There are 16 residues in the CDR3. The V segment lost 2 bases and the J segment 5 bases; nucleotides outside the gene matches: 9. The CDR3 region is CATSRISGRPINEQYF. DNA of the CDR3: TGTGCCACCAGCAGAATTAGCGGGAGGCCTATAAACGAGCAGTACTTC.

Only a few counts were recorded for this clonotype. This sequence joins TRBV12-3 or TRBV12-4 and TRBJ2-1; TRBD2 matches 9 bases. This CDR3 contains 14 residues. J lost 8 bases, V lost 3 bases, and 5 bases had no gene match. Written as DNA, the CDR3 is TGTGCCAGCAGTTTGAGCGGGGGGAGGTATGAGCAGTTCTTC. It yields the protein CASSLSGGRYEQFF.

This clonotype was recorded at least ten times. The rearrangement links TRBV6-4 to TRBJ2-1; D could derive from TRBD1 or TRBD2 (6 bases each). The germline V and J ends were trimmed by 4 bases and 1 base, with 11 bases remaining between them. The CDR3 extends over 15 amino acids. Germline CDR1 reads MRHNA; CDR2 reads SNTAGT. The CDR3 DNA reads as TGTGCCAGCAGTGCCGGAGGGGGGTCCTACAATGAGCAGTTCTTC. Its translation is CASSAGGGSYNEQFF.